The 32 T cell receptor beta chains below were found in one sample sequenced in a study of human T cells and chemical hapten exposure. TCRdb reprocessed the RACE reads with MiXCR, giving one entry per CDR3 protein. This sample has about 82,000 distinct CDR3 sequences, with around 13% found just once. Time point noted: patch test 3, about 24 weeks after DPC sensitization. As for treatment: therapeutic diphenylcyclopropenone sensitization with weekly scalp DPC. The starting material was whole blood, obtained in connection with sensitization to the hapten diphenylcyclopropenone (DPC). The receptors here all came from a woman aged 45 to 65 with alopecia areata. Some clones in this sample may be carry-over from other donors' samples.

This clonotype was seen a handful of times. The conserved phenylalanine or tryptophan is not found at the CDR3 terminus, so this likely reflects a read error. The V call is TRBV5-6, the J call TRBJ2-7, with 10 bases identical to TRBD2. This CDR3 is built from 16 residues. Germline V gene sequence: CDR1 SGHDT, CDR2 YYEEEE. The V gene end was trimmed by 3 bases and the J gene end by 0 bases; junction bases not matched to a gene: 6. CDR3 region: CASSSFSGRSSYEQYS. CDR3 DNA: TGTGCCAGCAGCTCCTTTAGCGGGAGGTCCTCCTACGAGCAGTACTCC.

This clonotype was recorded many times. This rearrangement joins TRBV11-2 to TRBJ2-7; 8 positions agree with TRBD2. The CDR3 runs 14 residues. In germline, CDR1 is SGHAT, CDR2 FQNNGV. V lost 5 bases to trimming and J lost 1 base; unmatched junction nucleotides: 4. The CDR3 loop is CASSLAGLSYEQYF. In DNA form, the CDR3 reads TGTGCCAGCAGCCTAGCGGGCCTATCCTACGAGCAGTACTTC.

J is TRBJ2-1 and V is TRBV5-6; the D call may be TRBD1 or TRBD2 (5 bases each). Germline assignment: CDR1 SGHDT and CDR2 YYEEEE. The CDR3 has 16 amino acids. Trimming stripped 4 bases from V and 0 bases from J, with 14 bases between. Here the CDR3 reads CASSPPGTRSYNEQFF. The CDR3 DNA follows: TGTGCCAGCAGCCCCCCGGGGACCCGCTCCTACAATGAGCAGTTCTTC.

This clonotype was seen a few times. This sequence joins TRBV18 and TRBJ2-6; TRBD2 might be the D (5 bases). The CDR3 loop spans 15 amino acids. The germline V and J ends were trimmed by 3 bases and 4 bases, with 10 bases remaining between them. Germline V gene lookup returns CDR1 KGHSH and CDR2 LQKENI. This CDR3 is CASSPGVSGANVLTF. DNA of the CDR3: TGTGCCAGCTCACCGGGAGTTTCCGGGGCCAACGTCCTGACTTTC.

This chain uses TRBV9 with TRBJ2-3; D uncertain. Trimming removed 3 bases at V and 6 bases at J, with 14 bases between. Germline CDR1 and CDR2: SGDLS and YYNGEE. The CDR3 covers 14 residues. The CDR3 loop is CASSGLSFGDTQYF. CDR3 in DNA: TGTGCCAGCAGCGGTCTCTCCTTCGGGGATACGCAGTATTTT.

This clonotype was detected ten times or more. The chain's CDR3 is CASSMTGITEAFF. CDR3 bases: TGTGCCAGCAGCATGACAGGGATCACTGAAGCTTTCTTT. The V call is TRBV12-3 or TRBV12-4, the J call TRBJ1-1, with 7 bases lining up with TRBD1. The ends lost 6 bases at V and 4 bases at J; junction bases unmatched: 5. The CDR3 is made up of 13 amino acids.

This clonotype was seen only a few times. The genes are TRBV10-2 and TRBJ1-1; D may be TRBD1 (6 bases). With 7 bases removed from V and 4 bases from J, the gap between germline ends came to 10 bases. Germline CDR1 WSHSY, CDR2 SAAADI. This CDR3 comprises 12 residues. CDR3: CASKEGGTEAFF. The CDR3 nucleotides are TGCGCCAGCAAAGAAGGGGGCACTGAAGCTTTCTTT.

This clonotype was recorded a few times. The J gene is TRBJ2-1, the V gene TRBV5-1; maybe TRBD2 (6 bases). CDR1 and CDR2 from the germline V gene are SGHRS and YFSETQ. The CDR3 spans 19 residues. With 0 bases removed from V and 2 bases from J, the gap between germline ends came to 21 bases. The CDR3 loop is CASSLVGVLAKIPYNEQFF. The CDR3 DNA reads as TGCGCCAGCAGCTTGGTAGGGGTTCTAGCGAAGATCCCCTACAATGAGCAGTTCTTC.

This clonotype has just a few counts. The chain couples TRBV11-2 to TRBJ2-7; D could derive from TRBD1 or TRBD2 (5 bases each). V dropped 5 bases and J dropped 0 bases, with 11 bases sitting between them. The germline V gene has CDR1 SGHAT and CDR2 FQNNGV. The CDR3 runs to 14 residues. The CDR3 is CASSPLGVSYEQYF. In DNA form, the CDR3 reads TGTGCCAGCAGCCCTCTGGGGGTCTCCTACGAGCAGTACTTC.

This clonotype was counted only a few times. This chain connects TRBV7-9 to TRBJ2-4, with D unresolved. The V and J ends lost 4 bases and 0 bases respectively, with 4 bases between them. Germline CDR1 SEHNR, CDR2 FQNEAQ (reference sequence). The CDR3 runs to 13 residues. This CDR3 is CASSSVAKNIQYF. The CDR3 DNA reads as TGTGCCAGCAGCTCCGTAGCCAAAAACATTCAGTACTTC.

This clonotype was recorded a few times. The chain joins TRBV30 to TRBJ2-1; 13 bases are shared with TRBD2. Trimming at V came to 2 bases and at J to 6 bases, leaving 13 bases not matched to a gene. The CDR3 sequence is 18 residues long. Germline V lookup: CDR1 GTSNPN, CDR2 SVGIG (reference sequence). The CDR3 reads CAWSYGTSGISKFNEQFF. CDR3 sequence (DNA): TGTGCCTGGAGTTACGGGACTAGCGGGATATCCAAATTCAATGAGCAGTTCTTC. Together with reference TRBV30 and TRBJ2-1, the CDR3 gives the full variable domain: SQTIHQWPATLVQPVGSPLSLECTVEGTSNPNLYWYRQAAGRGLQLLFYSVGIGQISSEVPQNLSASRPQDRQFILSSKKLLLSDSGFYLCAWSYGTSGISKFNEQFFGPGTRLTVL.

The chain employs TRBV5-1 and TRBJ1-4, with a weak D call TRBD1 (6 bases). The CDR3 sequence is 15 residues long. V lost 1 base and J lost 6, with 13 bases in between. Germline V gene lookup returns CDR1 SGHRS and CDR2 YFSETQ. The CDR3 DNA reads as TGCGCCAGCAGCTTGTTTCGGGGGCGAGATGAAAAACTGTTTTTT. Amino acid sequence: CASSLFRGRDEKLFF.

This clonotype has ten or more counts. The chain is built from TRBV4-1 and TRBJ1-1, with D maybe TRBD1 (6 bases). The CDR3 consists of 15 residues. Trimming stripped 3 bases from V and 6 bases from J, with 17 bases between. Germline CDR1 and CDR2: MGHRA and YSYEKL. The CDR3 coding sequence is TGCGCCAGCAGCCACGAGGGGGAGGGAAGGGCTGAAGCTTTCTTT. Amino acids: CASSHEGEGRAEAFF.

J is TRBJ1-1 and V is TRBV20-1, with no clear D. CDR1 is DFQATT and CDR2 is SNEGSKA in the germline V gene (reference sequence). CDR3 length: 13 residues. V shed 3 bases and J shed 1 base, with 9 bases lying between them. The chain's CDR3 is CSASYSGNTEAFF. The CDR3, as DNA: TGCAGTGCTAGTTATAGCGGGAACACTGAAGCTTTCTTT.

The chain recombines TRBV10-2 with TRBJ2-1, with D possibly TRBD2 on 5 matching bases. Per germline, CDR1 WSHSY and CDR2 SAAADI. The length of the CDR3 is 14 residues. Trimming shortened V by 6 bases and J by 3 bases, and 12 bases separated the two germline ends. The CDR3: CASSEGDSYNEQFF. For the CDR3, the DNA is TGCGCCAGCAGCGAGGGTGATAGCTACAATGAGCAGTTCTTC.

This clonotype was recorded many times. Here the CDR3 reads CASSLDLTGQGANGYTF. The CDR3 region has the DNA TGTGCCAGCAGCTTAGATCTTACGGGACAGGGGGCAAATGGCTACACCTTC. The chain uses TRBV11-2 and TRBJ1-2; 12 nucleotides match TRBD1. There are 17 residues in the CDR3. V lost 0 bases, J lost 6 bases, and 8 bases stayed unmatched. Germline V lookup: CDR1 SGHAT, CDR2 FQNNGV.

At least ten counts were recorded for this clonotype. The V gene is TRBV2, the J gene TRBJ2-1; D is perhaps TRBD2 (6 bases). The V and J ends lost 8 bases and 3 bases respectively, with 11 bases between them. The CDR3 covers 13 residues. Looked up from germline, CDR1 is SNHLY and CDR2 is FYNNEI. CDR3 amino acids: CASAGLYYNEQFF. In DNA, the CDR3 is TGTGCCAGCGCGGGACTCTACTACAATGAGCAGTTCTTC.

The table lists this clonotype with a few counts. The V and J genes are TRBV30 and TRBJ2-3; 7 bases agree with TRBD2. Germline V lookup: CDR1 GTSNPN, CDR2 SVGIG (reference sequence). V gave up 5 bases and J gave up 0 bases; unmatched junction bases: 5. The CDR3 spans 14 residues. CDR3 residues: CAWQRGGSTDTQYF. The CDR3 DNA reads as TGTGCCTGGCAGCGGGGCGGGAGCACAGATACGCAGTATTTT. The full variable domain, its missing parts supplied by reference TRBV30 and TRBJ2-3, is SQTIHQWPATLVQPVGSPLSLECTVEGTSNPNLYWYRQAAGRGLQLLFYSVGIGQISSEVPQNLSASRPQDRQFILSSKKLLLSDSGFYLCAWQRGGSTDTQYFGPGTRLTVL.

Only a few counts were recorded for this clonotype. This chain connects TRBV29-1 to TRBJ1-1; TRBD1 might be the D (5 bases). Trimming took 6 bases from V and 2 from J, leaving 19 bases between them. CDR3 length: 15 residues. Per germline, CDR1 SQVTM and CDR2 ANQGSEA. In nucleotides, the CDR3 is TGCAGCGTGGGGACTTTAATCGCGAAAAACACTGAAGCTTTCTTT. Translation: CSVGTLIAKNTEAFF.

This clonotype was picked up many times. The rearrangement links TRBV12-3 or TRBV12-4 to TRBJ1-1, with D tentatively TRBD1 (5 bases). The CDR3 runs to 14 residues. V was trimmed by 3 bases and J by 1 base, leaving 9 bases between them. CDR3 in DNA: TGTGCCAGCAGTTTGCGGACACCGAACACTGAAGCTTTCTTT. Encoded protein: CASSLRTPNTEAFF.

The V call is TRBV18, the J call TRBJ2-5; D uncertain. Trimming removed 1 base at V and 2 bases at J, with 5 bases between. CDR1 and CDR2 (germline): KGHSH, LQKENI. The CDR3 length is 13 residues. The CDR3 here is CASSPLDQETQYF. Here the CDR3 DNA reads TGTGCCAGCTCACCACTAGATCAAGAGACCCAGTACTTC.

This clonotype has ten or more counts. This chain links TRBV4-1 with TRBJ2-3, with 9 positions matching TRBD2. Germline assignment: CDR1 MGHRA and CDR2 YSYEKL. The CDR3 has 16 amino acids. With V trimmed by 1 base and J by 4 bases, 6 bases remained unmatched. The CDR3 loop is CASSQAAGGGADTQYF. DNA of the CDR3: TGCGCCAGCAGCCAAGCGGCGGGAGGGGGAGCAGATACGCAGTATTTT.

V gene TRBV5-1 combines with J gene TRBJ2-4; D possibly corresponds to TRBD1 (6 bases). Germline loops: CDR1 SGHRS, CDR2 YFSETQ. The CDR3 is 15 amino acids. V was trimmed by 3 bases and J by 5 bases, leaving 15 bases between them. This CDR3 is CASSSSPGHQNIQYF. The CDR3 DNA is TGCGCCAGCAGCTCATCCCCGGGACACCAAAACATTCAGTACTTC. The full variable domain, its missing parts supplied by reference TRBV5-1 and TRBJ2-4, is KAGVTQTPRYLIKTRGQQVTLSCSPISGHRSVSWYQQTPGQGLQFLFEYFSETQRNKGNFPGRFSGRQFSNSRSEMNVSTLELGDSALYLCASSSSPGHQNIQYFGAGTRLSVL.

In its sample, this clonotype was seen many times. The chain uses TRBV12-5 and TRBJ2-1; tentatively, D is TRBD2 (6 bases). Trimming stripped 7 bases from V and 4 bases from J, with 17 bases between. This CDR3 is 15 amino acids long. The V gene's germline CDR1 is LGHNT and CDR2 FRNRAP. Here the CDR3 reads CASAEGGPEYNEQFF. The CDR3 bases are TGTGCTAGTGCCGAGGGAGGACCGGAGTACAATGAGCAGTTCTTC.

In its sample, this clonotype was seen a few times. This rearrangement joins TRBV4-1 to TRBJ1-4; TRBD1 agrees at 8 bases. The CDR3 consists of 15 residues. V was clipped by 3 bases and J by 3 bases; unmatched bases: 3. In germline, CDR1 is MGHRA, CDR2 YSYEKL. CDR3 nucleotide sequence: TGCGCCAGCAGCCATATGGGACAGGCTAATGAAAAACTGTTTTTT. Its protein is CASSHMGQANEKLFF.

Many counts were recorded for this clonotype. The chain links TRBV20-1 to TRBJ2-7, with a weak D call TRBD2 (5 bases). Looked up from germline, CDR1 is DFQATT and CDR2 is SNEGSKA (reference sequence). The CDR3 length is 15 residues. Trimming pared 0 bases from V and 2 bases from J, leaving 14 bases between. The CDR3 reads CSARDSATSPYEQYF. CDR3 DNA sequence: TGCAGTGCTAGAGATAGCGCGACTTCACCCTACGAGCAGTACTTC.

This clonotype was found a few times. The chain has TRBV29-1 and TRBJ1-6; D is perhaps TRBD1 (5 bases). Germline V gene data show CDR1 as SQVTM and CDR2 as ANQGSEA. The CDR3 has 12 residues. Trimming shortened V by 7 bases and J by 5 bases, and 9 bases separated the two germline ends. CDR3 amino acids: CSGGENNSPLHF. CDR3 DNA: TGCAGCGGAGGGGAAAATAATTCACCCCTCCACTTT.

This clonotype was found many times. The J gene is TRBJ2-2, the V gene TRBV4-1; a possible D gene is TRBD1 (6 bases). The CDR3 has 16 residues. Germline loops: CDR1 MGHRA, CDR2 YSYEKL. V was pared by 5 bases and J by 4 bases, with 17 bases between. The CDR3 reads CASSLRQVFGTGELFF. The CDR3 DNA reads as TGCGCCAGCAGCTTACGACAGGTCTTCGGCACCGGGGAGCTGTTTTTT.

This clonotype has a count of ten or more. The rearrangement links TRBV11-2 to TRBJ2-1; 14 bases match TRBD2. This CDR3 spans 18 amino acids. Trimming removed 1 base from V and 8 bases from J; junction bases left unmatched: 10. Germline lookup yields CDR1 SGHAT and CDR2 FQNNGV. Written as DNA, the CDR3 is TGTGCCAGCAGCTTAGGGGGACTAGCGGGAGCCGGAGGCCATGAGCAGTTCTTC. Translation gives CASSLGGLAGAGGHEQFF. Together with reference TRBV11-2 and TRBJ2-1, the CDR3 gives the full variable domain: EAGVAQSPRYKIIEKRQSVAFWCNPISGHATLYWYQQILGQGPKLLIQFQNNGVVDDSQLPKDRFSAERLKGVDSTLKIQPAKLEDSAVYLCASSLGGLAGAGGHEQFFGPGTRLTVL.

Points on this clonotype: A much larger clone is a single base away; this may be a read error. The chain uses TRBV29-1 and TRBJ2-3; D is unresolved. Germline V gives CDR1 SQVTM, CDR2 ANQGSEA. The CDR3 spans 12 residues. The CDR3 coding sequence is TGCAGCGTTGAGGGTCTTCCAGATACGAAGTATTTT. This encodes CSVEGLPDTKYF.

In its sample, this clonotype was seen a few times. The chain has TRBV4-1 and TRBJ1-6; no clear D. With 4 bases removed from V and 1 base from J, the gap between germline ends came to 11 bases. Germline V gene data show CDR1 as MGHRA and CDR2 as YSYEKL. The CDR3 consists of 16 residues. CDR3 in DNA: TGCGCCAGCAGCCCCAATCGGGAATCCTATAATTCACCCCTCCACTTT. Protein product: CASSPNRESYNSPLHF.

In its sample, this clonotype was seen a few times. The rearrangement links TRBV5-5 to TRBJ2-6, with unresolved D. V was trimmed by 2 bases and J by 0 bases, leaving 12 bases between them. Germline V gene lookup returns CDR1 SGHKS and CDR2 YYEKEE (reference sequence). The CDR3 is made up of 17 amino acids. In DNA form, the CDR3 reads TGTGCCAGCAGCTTTTTGGCGAGAAGCTCTGGGGCCAACGTCCTGACTTTC. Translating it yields CASSFLARSSGANVLTF.